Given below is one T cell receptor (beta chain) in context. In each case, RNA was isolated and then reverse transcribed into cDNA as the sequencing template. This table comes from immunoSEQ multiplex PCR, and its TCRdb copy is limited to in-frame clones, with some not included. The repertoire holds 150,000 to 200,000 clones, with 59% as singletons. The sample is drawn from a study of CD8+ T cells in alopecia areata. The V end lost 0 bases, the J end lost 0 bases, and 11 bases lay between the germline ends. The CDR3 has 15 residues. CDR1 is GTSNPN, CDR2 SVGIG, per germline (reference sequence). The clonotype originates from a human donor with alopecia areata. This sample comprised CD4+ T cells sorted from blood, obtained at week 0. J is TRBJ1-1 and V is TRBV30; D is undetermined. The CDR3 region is CAWSVPQLLNTEAFF. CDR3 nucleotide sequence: TGTGCCTGGAGTGTACCCCAACTCCTGAACACTGAAGCTTTCTTT.